This TCR beta chain was documented in a study of human T cells and chemical hapten exposure. As to time point: patch test 2, 6 weeks after DPC sensitization. Treatment: therapeutic diphenylcyclopropenone sensitization with weekly scalp DPC. Germline-derived CDR1 and CDR2 are SQVTM and ANQGSEA. Trimming took 4 bases from V and 2 from J, leaving 10 bases between them. The CDR3 totals 13 residues. In TCRdb, the RACE reads were re-called with MiXCR into one record per CDR3 protein. There are under 90,000 distinct CDR3 sequences in the sample; 7.5% to 9.5% occur only once, and roughly 3.8% lies in the top ten. Only a few counts were recorded for this clonotype.

This TCR derives from a woman aged 50 to 65 with alopecia areata. Some clones in this sample may be carry-over from other donors' samples. The starting material was whole blood, obtained in connection with sensitization to the hapten diphenylcyclopropenone (DPC). The chain has TRBV29-1 and TRBJ2-3; no clear D. The chain's CDR3 is CSVVIRLTDTQYF. As DNA, the CDR3 is TGCAGCGTTGTAATTAGGCTCACAGATACGCAGTATTTT.